Described below is a single TCR beta chain sequence and its context. What this receptor recognizes is not known. Qualities for individual bases were not recorded, and no much larger clone is one base off. CDR1 SGHRS and CDR2 YFSETQ were looked up in the germline V gene. V drops 7 bases and J drops 4 bases, leaving 11 bases in between. The CDR3 spans 13 residues, from the cysteine through the phenylalanine. Only the CDR3 part of the read is kept: 39 bases, read in frame from the first base. The sample comes from a study of shared clonotypes between healthy human individuals (dated by TCRdb to the early 2020s). For context, the study as a whole: A few men and a couple of women, aged 18 to 49 years, made up the cohort. Between about 0.85 and 10 billion PBMCs per donor were obtained by leukapheresis. The study deeply sequenced blood TCR repertoires of about 5 healthy adults to estimate repertoire size and the extent of clonotype sharing between individuals. To increase sequencing depth and limit assay-specific biases, TCR repertoire library preparation and sequencing were carried out by different laboratories using diverse techniques. For each donor, CD4 naive and CD4 memory were each run on three plates, CD8 naive on two plates, and CD8 memory on one plate. Overall results and qualifications from the work: Incomplete sequencing was indicated by rarefaction of sorted-subset datasets, despite the large sequencing depth. Based on pairwise subsampling, the degree of clonotype sharing among donors was expected to be affected by sequencing depth. Sampling was limited to blood, and TCR repertoires in tissue likely differ from TCR repertoires in blood. Compared with non-shared clonotypes, clonotypes shared by all four sorted-subset donors had higher generation probabilities. Larger estimated clonotype richness was generally found for naive subsets than for memory subsets. Because the study included a small number of donors, the genetic and exposure-history diversity represented was limited. When a few donors were compared, the shared fraction of clonotypes was roughly 5% for naive CD4, around 3.6% for naive CD8, 2% to 2.5% for memory CD4, and 0.35% to 0.4% for memory CD8.

Using the deep immunoSEQ assay, multiplex PCR amplified TCR CDR3 regions from genomic DNA. For each cell subset, the extracted genomic DNA was distributed evenly across all wells of several immunoSEQ 96-well plates, and each plate served as one replicate. Each replicate PCR for sorted subsets received approximately 220 ng genomic DNA, equal to roughly 30,000 T cell genomes. The purified libraries were quantified using a Qubit 3.0 fluorometer, sized with a Bioanalyzer 2100, and then quantified again using the KAPA Library Quantification kit. Each immunoSEQ 96-well plate was sequenced on its own single-read 150-cycle Illumina NextSeq 550 flow cell. The study's own analysis went as follows. Because the immunoSEQ output held only junctional sequences and lacked quality scores, the filtering could not match the filtering applied to full-length reads. To assign V/J genes and CDR3, sequences were annotated against IMGT germline references using PyIR, a Python wrapper for IgBLAST v1.9. Reads were removed for weak V/J assignments (E-value above 1e-6), missing CDR3, stop codons, out-of-frame junctions, or ambiguous translated residues. V3J clonotypes were defined as sequences sharing an identical inferred V gene, J gene, and CDR3 amino acid sequence. Percentage overlap between repertoires was calculated by dividing the number of shared unique clonotypes by the size of the smaller repertoire. RTK rarefaction, the Chao1 estimator, and Recon v2.1 estimates of unobserved clonotypes were used to assess repertoire richness. OLGA was used to compute generation probabilities for all TCRbeta clonotypes that the gDNA method yielded from a handful of donors. Drawn from immuneACCESS, this table holds only the in-frame rearrangements with V and J called that TCRdb kept. Clones are partly lost; checked studies trace under half to an unresolved V gene and leave the rest unexplained. D and trimming were read from the DNA, whereas the V and J calls and clone size are those reported in that table. The sample yields 2.3 million or so clones; more than 85% were counted once. 0.35% to 0.45% of the sample is in the top ten clones.

The donors were healthy, HIV-negative adults with no recently reported acute infections or vaccinations. Every donor was a Caucasian adult living in Nashville, Tennessee, USA. CD4+ T cells were enriched by magnetic negative selection; naive cells were then positively selected on CD45RA, and the negative fraction formed the memory subset. Blood was collected by leukapheresis, and PBMCs were isolated by Ficoll-Histopaque density gradient centrifugation and then cryopreserved in liquid nitrogen vapor phase. Analytical flow cytometry was used to check the purity and quantity of each magnetically sorted T cell population. Genomic DNA was isolated from every sorted fraction and measured by UV absorbance on a Nanodrop 2000c.

The TCR sequence derives from a man between 18 and 29 years old in good health. Some clones in this sample may be carry-over from other donors' samples. The chain was built from TRBV5-1 and TRBJ1-4, with no reliable assignment of the D segment. Source material: naive CD4+ T cells from PBMCs. What this sample's cell subset or site label stands for: CD45RA+ positively selected. Here the CDR3 is given as CASGVSHNEKLFF. The sequenced DNA: TGCGCCAGCGGTGTCAGCCATAATGAAAAACTGTTTTTT.